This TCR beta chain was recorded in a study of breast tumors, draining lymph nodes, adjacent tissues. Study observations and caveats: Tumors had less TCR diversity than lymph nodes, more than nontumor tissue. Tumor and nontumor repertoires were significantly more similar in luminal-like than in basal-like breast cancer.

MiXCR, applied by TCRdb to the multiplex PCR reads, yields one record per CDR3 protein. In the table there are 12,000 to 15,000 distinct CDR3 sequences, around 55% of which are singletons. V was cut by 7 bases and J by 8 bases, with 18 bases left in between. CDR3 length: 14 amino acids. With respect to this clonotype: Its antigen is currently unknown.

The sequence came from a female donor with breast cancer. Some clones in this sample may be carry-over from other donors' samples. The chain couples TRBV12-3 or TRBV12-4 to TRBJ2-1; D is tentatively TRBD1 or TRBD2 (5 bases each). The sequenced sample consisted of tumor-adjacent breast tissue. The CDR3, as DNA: TGTGCCAGCACCGGACTTGATTTGGGGCATGAGCAGTTCTTC. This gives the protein CASTGLDLGHEQFF.